A single sample is the source of the 28 T cell receptor beta chains below, sequenced in a study of CXCR3-negative and CXCR3-positive naive CD8 T cells. The authors made the TRB cDNA libraries by 5' RACE using UMI labels. TCRdb reanalyzed the 5' RACE reads and collapses them to one entry per CDR3 protein, without DNA. Found here are 80,000 to 95,000 distinct CDR3 sequences; the top ten clones hold 1.5% to 2%. Sequenced: naive CXCR3- CD8+ T cells from blood. Described subset: CD45RO-CCR7+CD27+CD95- naive CD8+ T cells lacking CXCR3 (TNR3-). These receptors were taken from a human donor in good health. Some clones in this sample may be carry-over from other donors' samples.

V usage is TRBV7-2 and J usage is TRBJ2-2; there is no DNA to check the TCRdb D call of TRBD2. CDR3 size: 19 residues. Germline loops: CDR1 SGHTA, CDR2 FQGNSA. The chain's CDR3 is CASSHKGGTSGSQAGELFF.

The chain employs TRBV4-3 and TRBJ2-7; absent DNA, TCRdb's TRBD1 call cannot be checked. This CDR3 spans 17 amino acids. Germline V lookup: CDR1 LGHNA, CDR2 YSLEER. The CDR3 loop is CASSQDLTGRVSYEQYF.

The chain employs TRBV4-1 and TRBJ2-5. CDR1 MGHRA and CDR2 YSYEKL come from the germline V gene. The CDR3 is 18 amino acids. The CDR3: CASSQEMSFAGPQETQYF.

This chain joins TRBV12-3 or TRBV12-4 and TRBJ2-1; TCRdb proposes TRBD1, but this gene call is untestable without DNA. The CDR3 totals 15 residues. The CDR3 loop reads CARGAADVMGDEQFF.

This CDR3 is CASSERTGNQYF. The chain joins TRBV19 to TRBJ2-4; TCRdb gives TRBD1 as the D gene, but with no DNA this cannot be confirmed. Germline CDR1 LNHDA, CDR2 SQIVND (reference sequence). The CDR3 covers 12 residues.

The chain joins TRBV4-1 to TRBJ2-5; TCRdb proposes TRBD1, but this gene call is untestable without DNA. Germline V gene lookup returns CDR1 MGHRA and CDR2 YSYEKL. The CDR3 is made up of 14 amino acids. CDR3 amino acids: CASSQDTARETQYF.

The chain has TRBV28 and TRBJ2-7; no DNA is available, so the TRBD1 call from TCRdb remains unchecked. There are 15 residues in the CDR3. The germline V gene encodes CDR1 MDHEN and CDR2 SYDVKM. CDR3 in amino acids: CASSLIGTPLSEQYF.

The chain has TRBV28 and TRBJ2-3; lacking DNA, the TRBD1 call made by TCRdb goes unchecked. The CDR3 covers 15 residues. Germline V CDR1 and CDR2: MDHEN, SYDVKM. The CDR3 spells CASSLGLGGPDTQYF.

This chain links TRBV6-6 with TRBJ1-5. The CDR3 is 14 residues long. Germline V gene data show CDR1 as MNHNY and CDR2 as SVGAGI (reference sequence). The CDR3 reads CASSLGRHNQPQHF.

J is TRBJ2-7 and V is TRBV29-1; TCRdb designates TRBD1, a call that cannot be tested without DNA. CDR3 length equals 13 residues. Germline values: CDR1 SQVTM, CDR2 ANQGSEA. This CDR3 reads CSVVGTGEDEQYF.

The chain joins TRBV29-1 to TRBJ2-7; there is no DNA to check the TCRdb D call of TRBD1. This CDR3 contains 11 residues. The germline CDR1 and CDR2 sequences are SQVTM and ANQGSEA. The CDR3: CSVRAGDEQYF.

The chain uses TRBV29-1 and TRBJ2-7; the D call from TCRdb, TRBD1, cannot be confirmed without DNA. CDR1 SQVTM and CDR2 ANQGSEA come from the germline V gene. This CDR3 region has 15 residues. CDR3 protein: CSVEDLRGQTYEQYF.

The V call is TRBV20-1, the J call TRBJ2-1; TCRdb's D call, TRBD2, is unchecked because there is no DNA. From germline, CDR1 is DFQATT and CDR2 SNEGSKA (reference sequence). The CDR3 is 16 residues long. CDR3 loop: CSAPRREGPSYNEQFF.

J is TRBJ2-7 and V is TRBV9. The CDR3 has 14 amino acids. The germline V gene has CDR1 SGDLS and CDR2 YYNGEE. CDR3 in amino acids: CASSGSGDSYEQYF. Looking up the rest from reference TRBV9 and TRBJ2-7 gives the full variable domain: DSGVTQTPKHLITATGQRVTLRCSPRSGDLSVYWYQQSLDQGLQFLIQYYNGEERAKGNILERFSAQQFPDLHSELNLSSLELGDSALYFCASSGSGDSYEQYFGPGTRLTVT.

The gene calls are TRBV15 and TRBJ2-7; TCRdb selects TRBD1, and the lack of DNA leaves this call unchecked. Germline-derived CDR1 and CDR2 are LNHNV and YYDKDF (reference sequence). The CDR3 extends over 16 amino acids. CDR3 residues: CATSRTGQVFFYEQYF.

The V and J genes are TRBV5-4 and TRBJ1-1. The CDR3 is made up of 15 amino acids. Germline CDR1 reads SGHNT; CDR2 reads YYREEE (reference sequence). The CDR3 sequence: CASSFGEGLGTEAFF.

The V gene is TRBV21-1, the J gene TRBJ1-6. TRBV21-1 is tagged as a pseudogene. CDR3 length: 18 residues. The CDR3 sequence is CASSISKPESSYNSPLHF.

The chain uses TRBV30 and TRBJ2-1; without DNA, the TCRdb call of TRBD1 cannot be checked. Per the germline V gene, CDR1 is GTSNPN and CDR2 is SVGIG (reference sequence). This CDR3 comprises 14 residues. The chain's CDR3 is CAAMTGATYNEQFF.

The chain joins TRBV7-9 to TRBJ2-3. The germline V gene encodes CDR1 SEHNR and CDR2 FQNEAQ (reference sequence). The CDR3 extends over 14 amino acids. CDR3 sequence reads: CASRLPTSTDTQYF.

The chain carries TRBV7-9 and TRBJ2-1; TCRdb gives TRBD1 as the D gene, but with no DNA this cannot be confirmed. The CDR3 loop spans 14 amino acids. Germline CDR1 SEHNR, CDR2 FQNEAQ (reference sequence). The CDR3 region is CASTRQVGGSEQFF.

The V call is TRBV28, the J call TRBJ2-5; TCRdb calls TRBD1, which cannot be checked without DNA. The CDR3 loop spans 15 amino acids. The V gene's germline CDR1 is MDHEN and CDR2 SYDVKM. This chain's CDR3 is CASGERGPFRETQYF.

The chain employs TRBV25-1 and TRBJ1-1. CDR3 size: 13 residues. Germline CDR1 MGHDK, CDR2 SYGVNS. The CDR3 here is CASTGGRNTEAFF.

The chain couples TRBV6-2 or TRBV6-3 to TRBJ1-1; there is no DNA to check the TCRdb D call of TRBD1. Germline lookup yields CDR1 MNHEY and CDR2 SVGEGT. CDR3 size: 13 residues. CDR3 in amino acids: CASSFGTGTEAFF.

The rearrangement links TRBV29-1 to TRBJ2-3. This CDR3 has 14 residues. Per germline, CDR1 SQVTM and CDR2 ANQGSEA. This chain's CDR3 is CSVEDPVNTDTQYF.

The chain carries TRBV7-9 and TRBJ2-1; the D gene TCRdb calls, TRBD2, cannot be checked with no DNA. Germline CDR1 SEHNR, CDR2 FQNEAQ (reference sequence). The CDR3 runs 18 residues. The CDR3 sequence: CASSLNPTLARSGNEQFF.

The V gene is TRBV20-1, the J gene TRBJ2-1; TCRdb outputs TRBD2, but without DNA this stays unchecked. Looked up from germline, CDR1 is DFQATT and CDR2 is SNEGSKA (reference sequence). CDR3 length: 13 residues. CDR3 residues: CSARRDGYNEQFF.

The rearrangement joins TRBV28 to TRBJ2-5; TCRdb lists TRBD1, though no DNA is available to test this call. This CDR3 is built from 15 residues. Germline CDR1 and CDR2: MDHEN and SYDVKM. CDR3 region: CASSFPDRGWETQYF.

The chain couples TRBV7-3 to TRBJ2-2; TCRdb returns TRBD2, unconfirmable since there is no DNA. The V gene's germline CDR1 is SGHTA and CDR2 FQGTGA. The CDR3 runs 14 residues. CDR3 sequence: CASNSGTGTGELFF.